This TCR beta chain was recorded in a study of control samples from healthy donors and cancer patients. CDR1 is MDHEN and CDR2 is SYDVKM in the germline V gene. This CDR3 has 16 residues. After removal of 6 bases from V and 2 bases from J, the junction contained 7 bases not matched to a gene. This table comes from immunoSEQ multiplex PCR, and its TCRdb copy is limited to in-frame clones, with some not included. The profile shows fewer than 150,000 clones, approximately 90% of them singletons. The sequenced sample consisted of blood. This clonotype was sampled from a woman in her late teens or twenties in good health. The chain carries TRBV28 and TRBJ2-6; 7 bases match TRBD1. The chain's CDR3 is CASRPGGSAGANVLTF. The CDR3 nucleotides are TGTGCCAGCAGACCAGGGGGTTCGGCTGGGGCCAACGTCCTGACTTTC. Based on the CDR3 plus reference TRBV28 and TRBJ2-6, the full variable domain is DVKVTQSSRYLVKRTGEKVFLECVQDMDHENMFWYRQDPGLGLRLIYFSYDVKMKEKGDIPEGYSVSREKKERFSLILESASTNQTSMYLCASRPGGSAGANVLTFGAGSRLTVL.